The 12 T cell receptor beta chains below were found in one sample sequenced in a study of cytomegalovirus exposure and HLA in healthy donors. A multiplex PCR was run with 60 Vbeta primers and 13 Jbeta primers. Only in-frame clones appear in the TCRdb table, and some are missing; sequencing was by immunoSEQ multiplex PCR. Of about 160,000 clones listed, 75% to 90% are singletons. Sequencing was performed on PBMCs. These receptors came from a man aged 45 to 65 in good health and CMV-seropositive.

This chain links TRBV19 with TRBJ2-1; D gene uncertain. The CDR3 contains 12 residues. V gave up 3 bases and J gave up 6 bases, with 6 bases separating them. The germline V gene encodes CDR1 LNHDA and CDR2 SQIVND (reference sequence). CDR3: CASSITCNEQFF. CDR3 in DNA: TGTGCCAGTAGTATTACTTGCAATGAGCAGTTCTTC.

V and J are TRBV6-5 and TRBJ2-1; D unclear. The CDR3 consists of 14 residues. CDR1 is MNHEY, CDR2 SVGAGI, per germline. V shed 6 bases and J shed 2 bases, with 11 bases lying between them. The CDR3 reads CASSPDTTYNEQFF. CDR3 DNA sequence: TGTGCCAGCAGCCCCGACACCACCTACAATGAGCAGTTCTTC.

This chain links TRBV19 with TRBJ2-1; 9 positions match TRBD1. CDR1 and CDR2 from the germline V gene are LNHDA and SQIVND (reference sequence). CDR3 length: 16 residues. Unmatched junction bases numbered 6, after V lost 4 bases and J lost 2 bases. CDR3: CASSTGTGITYNEQFF. CDR3 bases: TGTGCCAGTAGTACGGGGACAGGGATAACCTACAATGAGCAGTTCTTC. The full variable domain, rest sourced from reference TRBV19 and TRBJ2-1, is DGGITQSPKYLFRKEGQNVTLSCEQNLNHDAMYWYRQDPGQGLRLIYYSQIVNDFQKGDIAEGYSVSREKKESFPLTVTSAQKNPTAFYLCASSTGTGITYNEQFFGPGTRLTVL.

The rearrangement joins TRBV28 to TRBJ2-3; 9 nucleotides align to TRBD1. The CDR3 length is 15 residues. Germline V gene data show CDR1 as MDHEN and CDR2 as SYDVKM. J was trimmed by 4 bases and V by 7 bases; bases with no gene match: 9. For the CDR3, the DNA is TGTGCCAGCACCAAACAGGGGGCGAGGTCAGATACGCAGTATTTT. It specifies CASTKQGARSDTQYF.

J is TRBJ2-5 and V is TRBV7-3; D might be TRBD1 (5 bases). CDR1 is SGHTA, CDR2 FQGTGA, per germline. CDR3 length: 15 residues. V was pared by 3 bases and J by 2 bases, with 13 bases between. As DNA, the CDR3 is TGTGCCAGCAGCTTTTCAGGGCTGAATCAAGAGACCCAGTACTTC. Translating gives CASSFSGLNQETQYF.

This clone was picked up a small number of times. The chain combines TRBV4-1 with TRBJ2-2, with 8 positions matching TRBD1. This CDR3 is 17 amino acids long. The V gene's germline CDR1 is MGHRA and CDR2 YSYEKL. Losses at the gene ends were 1 base for V and 6 bases for J; bases not matched to a gene: 10. CDR3 bases: TGCGCCAGCAGCCAAGTAAAAGGACAGGGTTGGGCCGGGGAGCTGTTTTTT. Residues: CASSQVKGQGWAGELFF.

On this clone: Likely a read error: the CDR3 ends without its conserved phenylalanine or tryptophan. Because the CDR3's place on the DNA is in doubt, the DNA is left out and the CDR3 is given as listed by TCRdb. V and J are TRBV14 and TRBJ2-7; TRBD1 is taken as the D call from the table, unchecked against the DNA. The CDR3 is 12 residues long, counting both termini. Germline V lookup: CDR1 SGHDN, CDR2 FVKESK. The CDR3 here is CASSQETVVLSA.

This chain links TRBV5-5 with TRBJ2-5; D might be TRBD1 (7 bases). Trimming stripped 0 bases from V and 1 base from J, with 10 bases between. The CDR3 covers 15 residues. The germline gives CDR1 SGHKS, CDR2 YYEKEE (reference sequence). The CDR3 nucleotides read TGTGCCAGCAGCTTGGTGCAGGGGGGCCAAGAGACCCAGTACTTC. Protein sequence: CASSLVQGGQETQYF.

The J gene is TRBJ2-3, the V gene TRBV6-6; D uncertain. Trimming left V 3 bases short and J 0 bases short, with 7 bases between. This CDR3 is built from 14 residues. Germline CDR1 and CDR2: MNHNY and SVGAGI (reference sequence). The CDR3 DNA follows: TGTGCCAGCAGTTATTTACAGAGCACAGATACGCAGTATTTT. It encodes CASSYLQSTDTQYF.

The V and J genes are TRBV19 and TRBJ2-2; unclear D gene. Deletions cut 6 bases from V and 4 bases from J, with 12 bases between. From germline, CDR1 is LNHDA and CDR2 SQIVND (reference sequence). This CDR3 has 14 amino acids. The CDR3 DNA sequence: TGTGCCAGTAGCTTCAAGGAGAGCACCGGGGAGCTGTTTTTT. This gives the protein CASSFKESTGELFF.

The chain recombines TRBV30 with TRBJ2-3; D gene uncertain. Trimming took 4 bases from V and 5 from J, leaving 7 bases between them. This CDR3 is built from 11 residues. CDR1 is GTSNPN and CDR2 is SVGIG in the germline V gene (reference sequence). The CDR3 DNA follows: TGTGCCTGGAAGGCAGGAGATACGCAGTATTTT. As protein: CAWKAGDTQYF.

The chain carries TRBV27 and TRBJ2-1; 7 positions agree with TRBD1. Germline V gene data show CDR1 as MNHEY and CDR2 as SMNVEV (reference sequence). Trimming took 3 bases from V and 5 from J; bases not matched to a gene: 4. This CDR3 region has 14 residues. In DNA form, the CDR3 reads TGTGCCAGCAGTTTGACAGGGCGTGACAATGAGCAGTTCTTC. Its translation is CASSLTGRDNEQFF.